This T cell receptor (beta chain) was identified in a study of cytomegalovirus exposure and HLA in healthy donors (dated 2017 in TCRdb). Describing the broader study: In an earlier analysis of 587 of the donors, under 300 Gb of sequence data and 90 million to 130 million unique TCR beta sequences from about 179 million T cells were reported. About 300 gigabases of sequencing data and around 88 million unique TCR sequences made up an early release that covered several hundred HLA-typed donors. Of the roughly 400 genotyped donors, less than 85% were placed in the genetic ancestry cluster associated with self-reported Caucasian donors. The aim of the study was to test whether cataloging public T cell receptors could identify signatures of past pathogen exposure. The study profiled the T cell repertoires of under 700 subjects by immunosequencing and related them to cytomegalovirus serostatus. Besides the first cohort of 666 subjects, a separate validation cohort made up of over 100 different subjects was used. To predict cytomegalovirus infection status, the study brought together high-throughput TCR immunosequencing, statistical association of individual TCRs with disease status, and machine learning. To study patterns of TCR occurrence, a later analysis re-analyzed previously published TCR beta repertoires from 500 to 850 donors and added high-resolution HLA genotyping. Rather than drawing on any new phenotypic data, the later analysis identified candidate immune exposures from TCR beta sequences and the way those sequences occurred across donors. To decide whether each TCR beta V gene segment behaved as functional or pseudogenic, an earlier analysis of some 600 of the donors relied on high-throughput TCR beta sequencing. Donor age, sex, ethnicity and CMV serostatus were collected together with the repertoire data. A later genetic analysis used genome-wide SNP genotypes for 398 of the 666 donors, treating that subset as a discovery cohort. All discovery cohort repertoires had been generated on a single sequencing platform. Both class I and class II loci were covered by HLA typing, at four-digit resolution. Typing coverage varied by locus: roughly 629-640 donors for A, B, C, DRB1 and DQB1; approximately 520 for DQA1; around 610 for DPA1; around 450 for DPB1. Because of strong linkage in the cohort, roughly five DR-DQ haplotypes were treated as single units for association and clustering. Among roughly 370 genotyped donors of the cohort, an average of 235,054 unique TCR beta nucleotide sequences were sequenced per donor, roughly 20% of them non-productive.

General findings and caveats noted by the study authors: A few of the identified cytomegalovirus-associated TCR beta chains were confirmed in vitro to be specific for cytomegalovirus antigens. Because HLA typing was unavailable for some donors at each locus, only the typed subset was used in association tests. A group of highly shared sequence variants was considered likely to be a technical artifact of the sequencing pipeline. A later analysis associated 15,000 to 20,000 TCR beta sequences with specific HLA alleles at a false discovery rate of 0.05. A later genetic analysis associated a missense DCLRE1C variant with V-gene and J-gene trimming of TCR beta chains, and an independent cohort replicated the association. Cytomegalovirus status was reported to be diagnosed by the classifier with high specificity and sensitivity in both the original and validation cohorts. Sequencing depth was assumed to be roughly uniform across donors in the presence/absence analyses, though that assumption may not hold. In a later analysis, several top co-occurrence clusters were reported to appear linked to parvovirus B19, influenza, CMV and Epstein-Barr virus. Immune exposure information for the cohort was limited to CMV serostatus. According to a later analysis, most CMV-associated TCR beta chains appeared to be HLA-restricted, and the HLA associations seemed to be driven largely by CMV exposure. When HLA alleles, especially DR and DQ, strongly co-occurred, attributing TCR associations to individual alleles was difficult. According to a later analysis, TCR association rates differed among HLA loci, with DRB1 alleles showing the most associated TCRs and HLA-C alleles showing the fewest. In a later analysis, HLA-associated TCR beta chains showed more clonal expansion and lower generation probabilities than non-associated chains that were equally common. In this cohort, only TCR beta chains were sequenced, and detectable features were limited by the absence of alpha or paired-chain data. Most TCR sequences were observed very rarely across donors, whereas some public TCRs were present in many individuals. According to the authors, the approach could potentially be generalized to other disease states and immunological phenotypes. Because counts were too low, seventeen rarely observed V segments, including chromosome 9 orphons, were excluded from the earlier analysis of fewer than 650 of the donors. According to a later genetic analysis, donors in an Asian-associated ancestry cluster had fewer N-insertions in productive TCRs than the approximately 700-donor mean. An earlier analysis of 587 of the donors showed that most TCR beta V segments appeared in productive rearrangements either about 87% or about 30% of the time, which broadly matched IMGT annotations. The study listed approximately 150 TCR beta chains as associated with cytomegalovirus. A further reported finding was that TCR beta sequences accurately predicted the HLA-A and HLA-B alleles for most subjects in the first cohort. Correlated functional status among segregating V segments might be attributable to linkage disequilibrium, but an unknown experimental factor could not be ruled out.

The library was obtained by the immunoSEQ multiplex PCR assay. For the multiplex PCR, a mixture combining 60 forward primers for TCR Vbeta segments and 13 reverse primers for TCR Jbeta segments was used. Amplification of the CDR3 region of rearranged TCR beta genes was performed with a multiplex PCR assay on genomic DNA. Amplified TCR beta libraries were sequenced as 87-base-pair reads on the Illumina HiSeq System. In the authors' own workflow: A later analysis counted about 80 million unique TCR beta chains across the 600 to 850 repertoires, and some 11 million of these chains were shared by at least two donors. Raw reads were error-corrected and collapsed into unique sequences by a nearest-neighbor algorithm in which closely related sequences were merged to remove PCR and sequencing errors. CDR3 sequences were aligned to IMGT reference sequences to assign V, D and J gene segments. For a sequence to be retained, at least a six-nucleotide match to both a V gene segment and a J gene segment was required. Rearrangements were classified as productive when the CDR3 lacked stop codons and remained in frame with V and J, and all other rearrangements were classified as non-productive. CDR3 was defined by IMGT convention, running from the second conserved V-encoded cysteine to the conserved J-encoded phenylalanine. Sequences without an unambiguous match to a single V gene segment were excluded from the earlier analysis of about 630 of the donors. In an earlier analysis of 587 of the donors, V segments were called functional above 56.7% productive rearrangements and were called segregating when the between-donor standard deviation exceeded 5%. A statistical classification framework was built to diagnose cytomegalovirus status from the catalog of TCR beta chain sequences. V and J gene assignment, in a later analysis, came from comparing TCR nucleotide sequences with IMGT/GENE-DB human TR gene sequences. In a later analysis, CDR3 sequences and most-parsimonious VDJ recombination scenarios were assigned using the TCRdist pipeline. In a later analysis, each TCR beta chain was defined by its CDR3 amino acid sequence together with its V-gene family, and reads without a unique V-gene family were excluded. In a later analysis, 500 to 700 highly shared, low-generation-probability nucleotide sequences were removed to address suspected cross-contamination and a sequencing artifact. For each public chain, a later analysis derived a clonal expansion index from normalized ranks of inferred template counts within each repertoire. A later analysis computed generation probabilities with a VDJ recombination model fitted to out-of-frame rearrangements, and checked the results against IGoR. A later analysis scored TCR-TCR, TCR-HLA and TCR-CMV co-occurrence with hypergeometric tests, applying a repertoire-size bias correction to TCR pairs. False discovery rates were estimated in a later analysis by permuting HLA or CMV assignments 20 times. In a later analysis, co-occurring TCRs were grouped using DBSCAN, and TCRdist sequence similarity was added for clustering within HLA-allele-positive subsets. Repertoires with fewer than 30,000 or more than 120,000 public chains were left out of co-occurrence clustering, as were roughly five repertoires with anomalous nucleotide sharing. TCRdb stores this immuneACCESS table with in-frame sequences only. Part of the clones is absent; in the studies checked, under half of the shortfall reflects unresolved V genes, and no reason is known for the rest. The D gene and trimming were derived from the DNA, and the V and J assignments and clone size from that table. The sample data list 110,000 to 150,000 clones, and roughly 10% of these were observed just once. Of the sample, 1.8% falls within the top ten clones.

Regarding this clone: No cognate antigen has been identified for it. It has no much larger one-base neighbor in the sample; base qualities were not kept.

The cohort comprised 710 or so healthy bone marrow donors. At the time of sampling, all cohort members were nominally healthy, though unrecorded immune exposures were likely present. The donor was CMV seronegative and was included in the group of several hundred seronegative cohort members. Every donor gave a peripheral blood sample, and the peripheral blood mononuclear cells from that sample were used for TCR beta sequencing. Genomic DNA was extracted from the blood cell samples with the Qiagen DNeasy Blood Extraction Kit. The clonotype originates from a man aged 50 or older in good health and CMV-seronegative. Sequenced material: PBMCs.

This receptor carries the CDR3 CASRRQGAYEKLFF. The nucleotides read TGTGCCAGCAGACGCCAGGGGGCTTATGAAAAACTGTTTTTT. The V and J genes are TRBV6-1 and TRBJ1-4; TRBD1 matches 8 bases in the middle. V loses 6 bases at its end and J loses 6 bases; junction bases beyond the gene matches: 6. The germline V gene gives CDR1 as MNHNS and CDR2 as SASEGT. Reading from cysteine to phenylalanine, the CDR3 counts 14 amino acids. Just CDR3 DNA is preserved here, 42 bases in frame from base 1.